The clone carrying this T cell receptor beta chain was found many times. Its specificity is not known. This entry belongs to a study of human T cells and chemical hapten exposure. Study summary: Mainly, slight library volume differences in the pool made TCR yields vary. General study points: PT1 expanded TCR counts and patch test score were linked, and their correlation was positive.

Described time point: patch test 2, 6 weeks after DPC sensitization. The treatment is: therapeutic diphenylcyclopropenone sensitization with weekly scalp DPC. Patients had alopecia, were aged 18 to 70, and were not pregnant. TCRdb re-derived calls from the RACE reads in MiXCR, one entry per CDR3 protein. The sample yields 100,000 or so distinct CDR3 sequences, 8% to 13% seen once. The sequence derives from a man aged 35-49 years with alopecia areata. Some clones in this sample may be carry-over from other donors' samples. The sequencing used whole blood, collected in connection with sensitization to the hapten diphenylcyclopropenone (DPC).

The CDR3: CSAEGLADYEQYF. The CDR3 region has the DNA TGCAGTGCTGAGGGACTAGCGGATTACGAGCAGTACTTC. The V call is TRBV20-1, the J call TRBJ2-7, with 11 bases aligning to TRBD2. The CDR3 is 13 amino acids. J was trimmed by 4 bases and V by 5 bases; bases with no gene match: 4. Germline V gives CDR1 DFQATT, CDR2 SNEGSKA (reference sequence).